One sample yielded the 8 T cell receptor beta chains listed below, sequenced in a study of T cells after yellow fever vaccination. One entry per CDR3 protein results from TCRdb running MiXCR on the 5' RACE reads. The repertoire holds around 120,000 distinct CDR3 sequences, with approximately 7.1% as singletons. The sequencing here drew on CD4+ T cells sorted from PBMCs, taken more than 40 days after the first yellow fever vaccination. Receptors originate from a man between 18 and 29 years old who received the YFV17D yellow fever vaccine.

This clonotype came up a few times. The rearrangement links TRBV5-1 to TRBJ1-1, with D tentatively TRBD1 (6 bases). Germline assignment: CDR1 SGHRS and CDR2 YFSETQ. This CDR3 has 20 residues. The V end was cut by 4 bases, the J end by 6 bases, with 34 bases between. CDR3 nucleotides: TGCGCCAGCAGCCCTCTACAACAGGGTACGTTGATTGGACCAACCTCTGAAGCTTTCTTT. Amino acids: CASSPLQQGTLIGPTSEAFF.

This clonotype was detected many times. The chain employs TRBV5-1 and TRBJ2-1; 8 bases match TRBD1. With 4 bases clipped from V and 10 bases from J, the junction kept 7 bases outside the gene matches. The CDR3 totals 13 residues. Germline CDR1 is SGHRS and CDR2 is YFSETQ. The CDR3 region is CASSPDRVREQFF. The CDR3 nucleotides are TGCGCCAGCAGCCCGGACAGGGTTCGGGAGCAGTTCTTC.

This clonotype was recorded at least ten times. The DNA for the CDR3 is TGTGCCAGCAGCTTAGACGAAAAGGAAAAACTGTTTTTT. Translating gives CASSLDEKEKLFF. The chain links TRBV11-2 to TRBJ1-4; D is undetermined. This CDR3 is 13 amino acids long. The germline V gene encodes CDR1 SGHAT and CDR2 FQNNGV. The V end lost 0 bases, the J end lost 8 bases, and 7 bases lay between the germline ends.

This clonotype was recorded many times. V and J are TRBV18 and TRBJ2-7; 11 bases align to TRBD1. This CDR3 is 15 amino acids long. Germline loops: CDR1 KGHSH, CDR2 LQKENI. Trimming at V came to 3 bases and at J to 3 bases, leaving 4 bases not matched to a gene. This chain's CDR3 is CASSPRTGGFYEQYF. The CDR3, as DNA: TGTGCCAGCTCACCTAGGACAGGGGGCTTCTACGAGCAGTACTTC.

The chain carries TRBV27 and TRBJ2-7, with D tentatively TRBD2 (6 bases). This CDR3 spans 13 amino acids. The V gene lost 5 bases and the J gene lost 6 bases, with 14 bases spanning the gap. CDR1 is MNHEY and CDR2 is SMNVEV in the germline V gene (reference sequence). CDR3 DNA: TGTGCCAGCAGTCCGGACATGGGGGGCGAGCAGTACTTC. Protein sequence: CASSPDMGGEQYF.

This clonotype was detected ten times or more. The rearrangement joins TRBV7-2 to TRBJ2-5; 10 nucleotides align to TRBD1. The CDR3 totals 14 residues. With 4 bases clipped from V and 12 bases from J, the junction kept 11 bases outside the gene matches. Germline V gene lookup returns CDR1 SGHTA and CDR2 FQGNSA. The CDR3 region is CASSSTGQGSFEYF. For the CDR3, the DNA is TGTGCCAGCAGCTCCACGGGACAGGGGTCGTTTGAGTACTTC.

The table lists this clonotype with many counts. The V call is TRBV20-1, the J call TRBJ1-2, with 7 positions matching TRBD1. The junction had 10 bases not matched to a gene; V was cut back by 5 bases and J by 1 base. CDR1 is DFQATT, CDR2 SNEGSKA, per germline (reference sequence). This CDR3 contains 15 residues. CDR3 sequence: CSAPGQAPSNYGYTF. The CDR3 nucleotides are TGCAGTGCTCCAGGACAGGCGCCAAGTAACTATGGCTACACCTTC.

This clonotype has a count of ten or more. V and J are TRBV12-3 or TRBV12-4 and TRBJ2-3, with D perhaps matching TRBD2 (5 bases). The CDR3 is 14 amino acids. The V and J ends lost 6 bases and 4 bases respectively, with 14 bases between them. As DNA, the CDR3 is TGTGCCAGCAGCCGGCACACTAGAGCAGATACGCAGTATTTT. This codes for CASSRHTRADTQYF.